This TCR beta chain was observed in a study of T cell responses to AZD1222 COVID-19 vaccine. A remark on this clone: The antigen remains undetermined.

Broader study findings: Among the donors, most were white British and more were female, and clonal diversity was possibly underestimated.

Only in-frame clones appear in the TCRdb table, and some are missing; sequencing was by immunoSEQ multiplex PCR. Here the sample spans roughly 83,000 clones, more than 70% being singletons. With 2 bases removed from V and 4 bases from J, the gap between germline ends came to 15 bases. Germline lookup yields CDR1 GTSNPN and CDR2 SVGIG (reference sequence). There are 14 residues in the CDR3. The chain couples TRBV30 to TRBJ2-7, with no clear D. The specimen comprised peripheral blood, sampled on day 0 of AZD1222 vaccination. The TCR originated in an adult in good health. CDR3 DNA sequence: TGTGCCTGGAGTCCCAAAGGACCGCTGTACGAGCAGTACTTC. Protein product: CAWSPKGPLYEQYF.